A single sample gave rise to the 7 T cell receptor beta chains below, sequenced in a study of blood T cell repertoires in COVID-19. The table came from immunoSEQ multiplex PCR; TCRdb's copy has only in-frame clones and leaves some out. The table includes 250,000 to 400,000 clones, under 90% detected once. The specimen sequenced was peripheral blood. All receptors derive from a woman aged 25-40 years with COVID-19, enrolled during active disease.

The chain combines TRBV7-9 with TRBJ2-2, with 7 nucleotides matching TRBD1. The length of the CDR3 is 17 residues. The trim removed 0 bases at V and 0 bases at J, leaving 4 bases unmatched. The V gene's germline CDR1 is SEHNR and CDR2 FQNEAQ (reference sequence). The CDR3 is CASSLADRTPNTGELFF. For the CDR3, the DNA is TGTGCCAGCAGCTTAGCGGACAGGACTCCGAACACCGGGGAGCTGTTTTTT.

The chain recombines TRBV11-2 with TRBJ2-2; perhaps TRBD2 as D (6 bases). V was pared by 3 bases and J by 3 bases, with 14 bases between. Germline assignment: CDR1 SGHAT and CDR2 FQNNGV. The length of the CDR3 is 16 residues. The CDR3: CASSFWGEMYTGELFF. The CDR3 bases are TGTGCCAGCAGCTTCTGGGGGGAGATGTACACCGGGGAGCTGTTTTTT.

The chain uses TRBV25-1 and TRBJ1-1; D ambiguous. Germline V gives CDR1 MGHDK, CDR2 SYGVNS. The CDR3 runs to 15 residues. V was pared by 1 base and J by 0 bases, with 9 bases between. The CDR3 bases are TGTGCCAGCAGTGAATTTGGCATCTTGAACACTGAAGCTTTCTTT. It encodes CASSEFGILNTEAFF.

This CDR3 reads CASSPSGTGMDEKLFF. The CDR3 nucleotides are TGTGCCAGCAGTCCCTCCGGGACAGGGATGGATGAAAAACTGTTTTTT. The rearrangement joins TRBV28 to TRBJ1-4, with TRBD1 matching over 9 bases. V shed 5 bases and J 6 bases; nucleotides not matched to a gene: 10. The CDR3 is made up of 16 amino acids. Germline-derived CDR1 and CDR2 are MDHEN and SYDVKM. Full variable domain (outside the CDR3, taken from reference TRBV28 and TRBJ1-4): DVKVTQSSRYLVKRTGEKVFLECVQDMDHENMFWYRQDPGLGLRLIYFSYDVKMKEKGDIPEGYSVSREKKERFSLILESASTNQTSMYLCASSPSGTGMDEKLFFGSGTQLSVL.

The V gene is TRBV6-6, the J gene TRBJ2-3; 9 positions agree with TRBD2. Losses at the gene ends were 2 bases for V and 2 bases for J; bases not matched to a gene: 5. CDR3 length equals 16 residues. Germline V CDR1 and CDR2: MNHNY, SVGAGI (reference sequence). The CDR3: CASSYAGLATTDTQYF. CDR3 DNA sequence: TGTGCCAGCAGTTACGCCGGACTAGCGACCACAGATACGCAGTATTTT.

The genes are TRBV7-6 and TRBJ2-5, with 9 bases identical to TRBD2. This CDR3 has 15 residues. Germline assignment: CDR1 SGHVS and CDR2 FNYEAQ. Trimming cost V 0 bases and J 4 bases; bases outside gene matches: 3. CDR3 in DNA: TGTGCCAGCAGCTTAGCTAGCGGGAGTACAGAGACCCAGTACTTC. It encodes CASSLASGSTETQYF.

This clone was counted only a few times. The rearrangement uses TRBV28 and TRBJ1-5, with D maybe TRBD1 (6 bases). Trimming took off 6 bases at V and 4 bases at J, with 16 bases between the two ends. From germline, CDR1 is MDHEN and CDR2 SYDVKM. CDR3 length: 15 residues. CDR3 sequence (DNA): TGTGCCAGCAGGGGCCAACAGGGTAGAAATCAGCCCCAGCATTTT. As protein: CASRGQQGRNQPQHF.